The following is a T cell receptor beta chain sequence with its context. The antigen is unknown. This record belongs to a study of cytomegalovirus exposure and HLA in healthy donors. Study information: Earlier sequencing of 200 million or so T cells yielded 100 million to 140 million unique TCR beta sequences. Study-level findings and limits: A later look showed TCR association rates differing by HLA locus, highest for DRB1 and lowest for HLA-C. Roughly even sequencing depth across donors was the assumption behind the presence/absence analyses.

The PCR employed 60 Vbeta primers together with 13 Jbeta primers. Profiling relied on immunoSEQ multiplex PCR, and the TCRdb table lists in-frame clones only, not all of them. The sample shows 200,000 or so clones, roughly 68% of them seen only once. The specimen sequenced was PBMCs. This sequence originates from a middle-aged man in good health and CMV-seropositive.

The CDR3 DNA follows: TGTGCCAGTAGTAGCCGGACTAGCGGGGGGCATACCGGCCCTGCCAAAAACATTCAGTACTTC. Residues: CASSSRTSGGHTGPAKNIQYF. The V and J genes are TRBV19 and TRBJ2-4; 14 bases are shared with TRBD2. The CDR3 contains 21 residues. V dropped 4 bases and J dropped 1; count of bases not matched to a gene: 15. Looked up from germline, CDR1 is LNHDA and CDR2 is SQIVND (reference sequence).